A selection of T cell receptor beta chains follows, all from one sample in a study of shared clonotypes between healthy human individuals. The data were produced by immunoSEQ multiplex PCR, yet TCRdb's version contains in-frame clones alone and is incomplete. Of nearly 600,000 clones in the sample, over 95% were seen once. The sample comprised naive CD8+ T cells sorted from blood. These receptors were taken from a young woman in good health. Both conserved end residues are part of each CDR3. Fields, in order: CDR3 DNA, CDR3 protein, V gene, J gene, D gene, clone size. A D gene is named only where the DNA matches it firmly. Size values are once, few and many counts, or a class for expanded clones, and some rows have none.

TGTGCCAGCAGCCATCACGGGAATCAGCCCCAGCATTTT	CASSHHGNQPQHF	TRBV5-4	TRBJ1-5	-	-
TGTGCCAGCAGTTTATCCCCCCAAGAGACCCAGTACTTC	CASSLSPQETQYF	TRBV27	TRBJ2-5	-	-
TGCAGCGGGGGGACTAGCGGTATCAACAATGAGCAGTTCTTC	CSGGTSGINNEQFF	TRBV29-1	TRBJ2-1	TRBD2	-
TGTGCCAGCAGCTTAGTACAGGGGAGCGGAGCTTTCTTT	CASSLVQGSGAFF	TRBV7-9	TRBJ1-1	TRBD1	-
TGCAGCGACCGGGACCTATCCTACGAGCAGTACTTC	CSDRDLSYEQYF	TRBV29-1	TRBJ2-7	-	-
TGTGCCAGCAGTTTATTACCGTACCAAGAGACCCAGTACTTC	CASSLLPYQETQYF	TRBV27	TRBJ2-5	-	-
TGTGCCAGTGCGCTGGGGGTCTCCTACGAGCAGTACTTC	CASALGVSYEQYF	TRBV27	TRBJ2-7	-	-
TGTGCCAGCAGTTCGTCAGCGGGAGGAACTTACGAGCAGTACTTC	CASSSSAGGTYEQYF	TRBV28	TRBJ2-7	TRBD2	-
TGTGCCAGCAGTGCGCTACAGGGGGCGGACTATGGCTACACCTTC	CASSALQGADYGYTF	TRBV2	TRBJ1-2	TRBD1	once
TGCGCCAGCAGCCAATACTTAAAAGCGGACAATGAGCAGTTCTTC	CASSQYLKADNEQFF	TRBV4-1	TRBJ2-1	-	-
TGTGCCAGCAGCTTTGGAAACACCATATATTTT	CASSFGNTIYF	TRBV5-6	TRBJ1-3	-	-
TGTGCCAGCGGAGGATACTACAATGAGCAGTTCTTC	CASGGYYNEQFF	TRBV2	TRBJ2-1	-	-
TGTGCCAGCAGCGCCTCGAACACCGGGGAGCTGTTTTTT	CASSASNTGELFF	TRBV9	TRBJ2-2	-	once
TGTGCCAGCAGGGAACTAGCGGGACTTTGGGAGACCCAGTACTTC	CASRELAGLWETQYF	TRBV27	TRBJ2-5	TRBD2	-
TGTGCCAGCAGTGACGGTAACAGATTTGGAAACACCATATATTTT	CASSDGNRFGNTIYF	TRBV2	TRBJ1-3	-	-
TGCGCCAGCAGCTTGCGGGGAGGTCAGACTGAAGCTTTCTTT	CASSLRGGQTEAFF	TRBV5-1	TRBJ1-1	-	once
TGTGCCAGCATGACTGGGCCCTTAGCAGATACGCAGTATTTT	CASMTGPLADTQYF	TRBV7-2	TRBJ2-3	-	-
TGTGCCAGCAGATGGGGGAGGGATGAGCAGTTCTTC	CASRWGRDEQFF	TRBV28	TRBJ2-1	TRBD2	-
TGTGCCAGCAGTTTATCGGGCGGGGGCGAGGTCCTGACTTTC	CASSLSGGGEVLTF	TRBV27	TRBJ2-6	-	-
TGTGCCAGCAGCGGTAGCGGGGGCTGGGTCTCCGAGCAGTACTTC	CASSGSGGWVSEQYF	TRBV9	TRBJ2-7	TRBD2	-
TGTGCCAGCAGTCTCCGGGCAGCGAACACTGAAGCTTTCTTT	CASSLRAANTEAFF	TRBV27	TRBJ1-1	-	-
TGTGCCAGCAGCTACCGCCCCGGGACAGGAGAAGAGACCCAGTACTTC	CASSYRPGTGEETQYF	TRBV11-2	TRBJ2-5	TRBD1	-
TGTGCTTGTGAAGGACAGGCCTACTACGAGCAGTACTTC	CACEGQAYYEQYF	TRBV28	TRBJ2-7	TRBD1	-
TGTGCCAGCAAGCAGGGGGTCGGCTACGAGCAGTACTTC	CASKQGVGYEQYF	TRBV27	TRBJ2-7	TRBD1	once
TGCGCCATAGGGGGGCAAGGAGGCTACACCTTC	CAIGGQGGYTF	TRBV10-2	TRBJ1-2	-	-
TGTGCCAGCAGCCCGTCCCAGAGCTACGAGCAGTACTTC	CASSPSQSYEQYF	TRBV7-9	TRBJ2-7	-	-
TGTGCCAGCAGCCTCCTTAGCGGGAGAACGGGAAATGAGCAGTTCTTC	CASSLLSGRTGNEQFF	TRBV7-8	TRBJ2-1	TRBD2	-
TGTGCCACCAGCAGAGGTAGCGGGACGGGGAATACGCAGTATTTT	CATSRGSGTGNTQYF	TRBV15	TRBJ2-3	TRBD2	once
TGCGCCAGCAGCCCGGAGAGGGGAGTATACTATGGCTACACCTTC	CASSPERGVYYGYTF	TRBV5-1	TRBJ1-2	-	few
TGTGCCAGTACCCTTCGACTAGCGGGAGGGCCAGATACGCAGTATTTT	CASTLRLAGGPDTQYF	TRBV5-6	TRBJ2-3	TRBD2	-
TGTGCCAGTAGTATAACCGCAGATAGCAATCAGCCCCAGCATTTT	CASSITADSNQPQHF	TRBV19	TRBJ1-5	-	few
TGTGCCAGCAGTTACGTGCCCCTAGGATCAAATGAGCAGTTCTTC	CASSYVPLGSNEQFF	TRBV6-5	TRBJ2-1	-	-
TGTGCCAGCAGTTTCGGACCGTATCAGCCCCAGCATTTT	CASSFGPYQPQHF	TRBV27	TRBJ1-5	-	-
TGTGCCAGCAGCTTAGGGGACAGTGAAGCTTTCTTT	CASSLGDSEAFF	TRBV7-9	TRBJ1-1	TRBD1	-
TGTGCCATCTTCGGGGGGACTAGTTCGGGGAAATCCTACGAGCAGTACTTC	CAIFGGTSSGKSYEQYF	TRBV6-4	TRBJ2-7	TRBD2	-
TGTGCCAGCAGCAAGGAACTAGCGGGAGCGCGGAACACCGGGGAGCTGTTTTTT	CASSKELAGARNTGELFF	TRBV21-1	TRBJ2-2	-	-
TGTGCCAGCAGCTTACACGACAGGGCTGGCTACACCTTC	CASSLHDRAGYTF	TRBV7-8	TRBJ1-2	TRBD1	-
TGTGCCAGCAGTTACGGGACAGGGGGGGAACTGTTTTTT	CASSYGTGGELFF	TRBV6-5	TRBJ1-4	TRBD1	-
TGTGCCAGCAGCGTTTCAGGGGCGTCCACAGATACGCAGTATTTT	CASSVSGASTDTQYF	TRBV9	TRBJ2-3	-	-
TGCGCCAGCAGCCACGGGAGACAGCCCCCGAAGCCCCAGCATTTT	CASSHGRQPPKPQHF	TRBV4-1	TRBJ1-5	-	-
TGTGCCAGCAGTTACTCGACTAGCGGGTACGAGCAGTACTTC	CASSYSTSGYEQYF	TRBV6-5	TRBJ2-7	TRBD2	-
TGCGCCAGCAGTGAAATGGGGAATTCACCCCTCCACTTT	CASSEMGNSPLHF	TRBV10-2	TRBJ1-6	-	-